These 20 T cell receptor beta chains came from one sample sequenced in a study of blood T cell repertoires in COVID-19 (dated by TCRdb to 2019 to 2021). Receptor amplification or capture employed the immunoSEQ multiplex PCR assay. TCRdb took this table from immuneACCESS and kept in-frame rearrangements with V and J called. Such tables lack part of the clones; where checked against another copy, unresolved V genes explain under half of the gap, and the rest is unexplained. The sample includes 250,000 or so clones, with 80% to 90% observed a single time. Of the sample, around 1% is held by the ten largest clones. The sample consisted of PBMCs or T cells enriched from blood (not recorded which). The receptors were gathered from a man over 45 who had been exposed to COVID-19.

The V and J genes are TRBV5-4 and TRBJ1-2, with 9 bases that match TRBD1. V gave up 2 bases and J gave up 2 bases; unmatched junction bases: 4. CDR1 and CDR2 from the germline V gene are SGHNT and YYREEE (reference sequence). The CDR3 extends over 15 amino acids. As DNA, the CDR3 is TGTGCCAGCAGCTTAGGGGACAGGGAGAACTATGGCTACACCTTC. Residues: CASSLGDRENYGYTF. Based on the CDR3 plus reference TRBV5-4 and TRBJ1-2, the full variable domain is ETGVTQSPTHLIKTRGQQVTLRCSSQSGHNTVSWYQQALGQGPQFIFQYYREEENGRGNFPPRFSGLQFPNYSSELNVNALELDDSALYLCASSLGDRENYGYTFGSGTRLTVV.

The chain carries TRBV18 and TRBJ2-7; TRBD1 might be the D (5 bases). V lost 1 base to trimming and J lost 7 bases, with 11 bases between them. This CDR3 has 13 residues. The germline V gene has CDR1 KGHSH and CDR2 LQKENI. CDR3 sequence reads: CASSPLPGQEQYF. CDR3 coding DNA: TGTGCCAGCTCACCACTTCCAGGACAAGAGCAGTACTTC.

This chain uses TRBV4-1 with TRBJ2-1, with 7 bases matching TRBD1. The CDR3 covers 16 residues. Per germline, CDR1 MGHRA and CDR2 YSYEKL. The ends lost 1 base at V and 7 bases at J; junction bases unmatched: 10. CDR3 region: CASSQVLEKGANEQFF. The CDR3 nucleotides are TGCGCCAGCAGCCAAGTTCTCGAGAAGGGGGCGAATGAGCAGTTCTTC.

The table lists this clone with a few counts. This chain connects TRBV21-1 to TRBJ2-7; TRBD1 reflects the table's D call only, with no check against the DNA. TRBV21-1 constitutes a pseudogene. The CDR3 spans 16 residues. In nucleotides, the CDR3 is TGTGCCAGCACCTCGCCTCCAGGACAGAGGACCTACGAGCAGTACTTC. Amino acid sequence: CASTSPPGQRTYEQYF.

This clone was picked up one time. A junction boundary mismatches the germline segment, possibly from a read error. The CDR3: CASTPRGWDTEAFF. CDR3 in DNA: TGTGCCAGCACACCCAGGGGATGGGACACTGAAGCTTTCTTT. V gene TRBV18 combines with J gene TRBJ1-1; D possibly corresponds to TRBD1 (6 bases). CDR3 length: 14 residues. CDR1 is KGHSH and CDR2 is LQKENI in the germline V gene.

The chain carries TRBV28 and TRBJ2-7, with TRBD2 matching over 8 bases. V gave up 2 bases and J gave up 7 bases; unmatched junction bases: 10. Germline V gives CDR1 MDHEN, CDR2 SYDVKM. The CDR3 covers 15 residues. CDR3 protein: CASSLGSAGGKEQYV. The CDR3 coding sequence is TGTGCCAGCAGTTTAGGTTCGGCGGGAGGAAAGGAGCAGTACGTC.

The chain has TRBV28 and TRBJ1-1; possibly TRBD1 for D (5 bases). Germline CDR1 reads MDHEN; CDR2 reads SYDVKM. Trimming stripped 6 bases from V and 4 bases from J, with 18 bases between. CDR3 size: 15 residues. The CDR3 reads CASSYPGRISTEAFF. CDR3 nucleotide sequence: TGTGCCAGCAGCTACCCAGGGAGGATTAGCACTGAAGCTTTCTTT.

The rearrangement links TRBV28 to TRBJ1-6; 8 bases map to TRBD1. Trimming removed 1 base from V and 9 bases from J; junction bases left unmatched: 5. From germline, CDR1 is MDHEN and CDR2 SYDVKM. The CDR3 consists of 15 residues. CDR3 region: CASSLSPGGASPLHF. CDR3 bases: TGTGCCAGCAGTTTATCCCCAGGGGGCGCTTCACCCCTCCACTTT.

This clone was found a few times. The chain links TRBV19 to TRBJ1-1; D ambiguous. Deletions cut 6 bases from V and 4 bases from J, with 21 bases between. Germline V gene lookup returns CDR1 LNHDA and CDR2 SQIVND (reference sequence). The length of the CDR3 is 16 residues. As DNA, the CDR3 is TGTGCCAGTAGCCCTTTATACGGGGAATTGGGCACTGAAGCTTTCTTT. This sequence encodes CASSPLYGELGTEAFF.

The J gene is TRBJ1-5, the V gene TRBV5-4; a weak D match, TRBD1 (6 bases). V lost 0 bases to trimming and J lost 5 bases, with 12 bases between them. The CDR3 sequence is 15 residues long. The germline gives CDR1 SGHNT, CDR2 YYREEE (reference sequence). This CDR3 is CASSLGGRQDQPQHF. The CDR3 nucleotides read TGTGCCAGCAGCTTGGGGGGGAGACAGGATCAGCCCCAGCATTTT.

This clone was recorded once. This chain links TRBV9 with TRBJ2-7, with D unclear. V gave up 3 bases and J gave up 1 base, with 11 bases separating them. The CDR3 consists of 14 residues. Per the germline V gene, CDR1 is SGDLS and CDR2 is YYNGEE. The CDR3 sequence is CASSGHVESYEQYF. As DNA, the CDR3 is TGTGCCAGCAGCGGCCACGTGGAGTCCTACGAGCAGTACTTC.

The chain carries TRBV25-1 and TRBJ2-2; D possibly corresponds to TRBD2 (5 bases). The V end was cut by 3 bases, the J end by 6 bases, with 17 bases between. Looked up from germline, CDR1 is MGHDK and CDR2 is SYGVNS. The CDR3 has 16 amino acids. CDR3: CASSDLRTHGAGELFF. The DNA for the CDR3 is TGTGCCAGCAGTGATCTCAGGACTCACGGGGCCGGGGAGCTGTTTTTT.

This clone was counted a few times. V and J are TRBV23-1 and TRBJ2-7, with D perhaps matching TRBD1 (7 bases). TRBV23-1 belongs to the ORF category, with a function that is uncertain. Trimming stripped 7 bases from V and 3 bases from J, with 34 bases between. This CDR3 is 20 amino acids long. This chain's CDR3 is CASNEYRGTEKTGQLYEQYV. The CDR3 nucleotides are TGCGCCAGCAACGAATACCGGGGGACAGAAAAGACGGGGCAACTCTACGAGCAGTACGTC.

The genes are TRBV28 and TRBJ2-7, with D perhaps TRBD1 (5 bases). This CDR3 contains 13 residues. Trimming pared 7 bases from V and 5 bases from J, leaving 15 bases between. CDR1 and CDR2 (germline): MDHEN, SYDVKM. The CDR3 is CASKGWARDEQYV. The CDR3 coding sequence is TGTGCCAGCAAGGGGTGGGCCAGAGACGAGCAGTACGTC.

This clone was recorded once. The chain recombines TRBV11-2 with TRBJ2-6; D perhaps matches TRBD1 (5 bases). V lost 3 bases and J 3 bases, leaving 18 bases between the germline ends. Germline-derived CDR1 and CDR2 are SGHAT and FQNNGV. The CDR3 covers 18 residues. The CDR3 DNA reads as TGTGCCAGCAGCTTGACCGGCGACAGTCCACTTGGGGCCAACGTCCTGACTTTC. Its translation is CASSLTGDSPLGANVLTF. Supplemented by reference TRBV11-2 and TRBJ2-6, the full variable domain reads EAGVAQSPRYKIIEKRQSVAFWCNPISGHATLYWYQQILGQGPKLLIQFQNNGVVDDSQLPKDRFSAERLKGVDSTLKIQPAKLEDSAVYLCASSLTGDSPLGANVLTFGAGSRLTVL.

This rearrangement joins TRBV5-1 to TRBJ2-3, with TRBD2 matching 12 bases. Looked up from germline, CDR1 is SGHRS and CDR2 is YFSETQ. V lost 4 bases, J lost 2 bases, and 5 bases stayed unmatched. This CDR3 has 16 residues. CDR3: CASSVLAGGNTDTQYF. In DNA form, the CDR3 reads TGCGCCAGCAGCGTTCTAGCGGGGGGGAACACAGATACGCAGTATTTT.

The gene calls are TRBV5-6 and TRBJ2-7; D is unresolved. Per germline, CDR1 SGHDT and CDR2 YYEEEE. CDR3 length: 13 residues. Deletions cut 1 base from V and 0 bases from J, with 5 bases between. For the CDR3, the DNA is TGTGCCAGCAGCTTGTGGAGCTCCTACGAGCAGTACTTC. Translated: CASSLWSSYEQYF.

The rearrangement joins TRBV19 to TRBJ2-1, with D tentatively TRBD2 (7 bases). V was trimmed by 8 bases and J by 1 base, leaving 15 bases between them. The CDR3 has 15 amino acids. Germline V CDR1 and CDR2: LNHDA, SQIVND (reference sequence). As DNA, the CDR3 is TGTGCCAGTTCGATCGGGGGGACATCCTACAATGAGCAGTTCTTC. As protein: CASSIGGTSYNEQFF.

The chain has TRBV27 and TRBJ1-5; 8 bases match TRBD1. Germline V gene lookup returns CDR1 MNHEY and CDR2 SMNVEV (reference sequence). Germline trimming cut 2 bases from V and 7 bases from J; bases unmatched to any gene: 4. The CDR3 is 14 residues long. The CDR3 is CASSLNRGRQPQHF. Here the CDR3 DNA reads TGTGCCAGCAGTTTAAACAGGGGGAGGCAGCCCCAGCATTTT.

The chain employs TRBV29-1 and TRBJ1-2, with 9 bases matching TRBD1. V shed 7 bases and J 4 bases; nucleotides not matched to a gene: 1. This CDR3 has 11 amino acids. The germline gives CDR1 SQVTM, CDR2 ANQGSEA. The CDR3 loop reads CSAGQGYGYTF. In DNA form, the CDR3 reads TGCAGCGCGGGACAGGGCTATGGCTACACCTTC.